This entry concerns a single TCR beta chain. Its antigen remains unknown. V was cut by 5 bases and J by 0 bases, with 11 bases left in between. Germline CDR1 reads SEHNR; CDR2 reads FQNEAQ (reference sequence). The CDR3 extends over 15 amino acids. One entry per CDR3 protein results from TCRdb running MiXCR on the RT-PCR reads. The sample lists around 320,000 distinct CDR3 sequences; around 22% were seen once. The data derive from a study of response to subunit inactivated influenza vaccine. Points from the study as a whole: Each seasonal influenza vaccination, the authors suggested, recruits few new T cells.

The origin of this receptor is a man aged 50 to 69 who received an inactivated influenza vaccine. V is TRBV7-9 and J is TRBJ2-1, with TRBD1 as a possible D gene (6 bases). The sample was PBMCs from blood, taken about 20 months after vaccination. Here the CDR3 DNA reads TGTGCCAGCAGCGCCACAGGGTCCTCCTACAATGAGCAGTTCTTC. This codes for CASSATGSSYNEQFF.